These 10 T cell receptor beta chains were all obtained from the same sample, sequenced in a study of blood T cell repertoires in COVID-19. Produced via immunoSEQ multiplex PCR; TCRdb's table is partial and in-frame only. The table includes 150,000 to 200,000 clones, approximately 84% detected once. The sample comprised peripheral blood. These receptors were taken from a middle-aged man with acute or convalescent COVID-19.

The chain uses TRBV6-6 and TRBJ1-1; D unresolved. Germline CDR1 MNHNY, CDR2 SVGAGI (reference sequence). Trimming pared 0 bases from V and 4 bases from J, leaving 6 bases between. The CDR3 length is 13 residues. CDR3 in amino acids: CASSYSAGTEAFF. The CDR3 nucleotides are TGTGCCAGCAGTTACTCGGCGGGCACTGAAGCTTTCTTT.

CDR3 DNA: TGTGCCAGCAGCTCAAAGGGGTCCGTAGCTTTCTTT. Its protein product is CASSSKGSVAFF. The chain uses TRBV11-3 and TRBJ1-1; D may be TRBD1 (5 bases). CDR1 and CDR2 from the germline V gene are SGHNT and YENEEA. V was shortened by 4 bases and J by 10 bases, with 13 bases between the two germline ends. The CDR3 sequence is 12 residues long.

The V gene is TRBV19, the J gene TRBJ1-2, with a tentative D call TRBD1 (6 bases). This CDR3 contains 15 residues. The germline gives CDR1 LNHDA, CDR2 SQIVND (reference sequence). Trimming removed 1 base from V and 6 bases from J, with 15 bases in between. The CDR3 region has the DNA TGTGCCAGTAGTATAGGGACAGCGAGAGTCCATGGCTACACCTTC. It specifies CASSIGTARVHGYTF.

The CDR3 sequence: CASRDRRGSGGNYNEQFF. CDR3 nucleotides: TGTGCCAGCAGGGACAGGCGGGGTAGCGGGGGGAACTACAATGAGCAGTTCTTC. This rearrangement joins TRBV2 to TRBJ2-1, with TRBD2 identical over 10 bases. Germline loops: CDR1 SNHLY, CDR2 FYNNEI. This CDR3 has 18 residues. V shed 6 bases and J 3 bases; nucleotides not matched to a gene: 14.

V and J are TRBV7-2 and TRBJ1-5; D is ambiguous. The CDR3 runs 16 residues. V was cut by 6 bases and J by 6 bases, with 21 bases left in between. Germline V CDR1 and CDR2: SGHTA, FQGNSA. CDR3 in amino acids: CASSQQSGVFGQPQHF. Here the CDR3 DNA reads TGTGCCAGCAGTCAACAGTCCGGTGTTTTCGGTCAGCCCCAGCATTTT.

This chain uses TRBV7-9 with TRBJ2-3, with D uncertain. Germline CDR1 reads SEHNR; CDR2 reads FQNEAQ (reference sequence). With 2 bases removed from V and 4 bases from J, the gap between germline ends came to 13 bases. The CDR3 consists of 15 residues. This CDR3 reads CASSLQVGPPDTQYF. The CDR3 coding sequence is TGTGCCAGCAGCTTACAGGTCGGTCCCCCAGATACGCAGTATTTT.

The chain couples TRBV2 to TRBJ2-3; 10 bases map to TRBD1. This CDR3 comprises 14 residues. Per germline, CDR1 SNHLY and CDR2 FYNNEI. The V gene end was trimmed by 7 bases and the J gene end by 6 bases; junction bases not matched to a gene: 7. CDR3 in DNA: TGTGCCAGCAAGGGGGACAGGGGAGTTGATACGCAGTATTTT. Protein: CASKGDRGVDTQYF.

The chain has TRBV7-9 and TRBJ1-5; D is unresolved. This CDR3 region has 14 residues. The germline gives CDR1 SEHNR, CDR2 FQNEAQ (reference sequence). With 0 bases removed from V and 6 bases from J, the gap between germline ends came to 9 bases. The CDR3 DNA is TGTGCCAGCAGCTTAGCCGAGGGAACTCAGCCCCAGCATTTT. It translates to CASSLAEGTQPQHF.

This clone turned up a few times. The chain is built from TRBV4-1 and TRBJ1-4; unclear D gene. Germline V gene data show CDR1 as MGHRA and CDR2 as YSYEKL. The ends were cut back, 4 bases at V and 5 bases at J, with 17 bases in the middle. This CDR3 is 16 amino acids long. The CDR3: CASSPETPRGNEKLFF. CDR3 nucleotides: TGCGCCAGCAGCCCCGAGACTCCACGGGGAAATGAAAAACTGTTTTTT.

This clone was found a few times. The gene calls are TRBV18 and TRBJ2-4; 9 nucleotides align to TRBD1. V was pared by 3 bases and J by 7 bases, with 1 base of the junction left unmatched. The germline gives CDR1 KGHSH, CDR2 LQKENI. This CDR3 comprises 13 residues. DNA for the CDR3: TGTGCCAGCTCACCGGGACAGGGCAACATTCAGTACTTC. Translated: CASSPGQGNIQYF.